This entry lists 32 T cell receptor beta chains sequenced from one sample in a study of CD8 T cells in Susac syndrome. About 0.5 to 1 ug RNA was reverse transcribed with random hexamers. TCRdb itself ran the immunoSEQ multiplex PCR reads through MiXCR, one entry per CDR3 protein. The table has some 170,000 distinct CDR3 sequences, 85% to 95% seen once. Specimen: CD4+ T cells from PBMCs. The receptors were gathered from a human donor in good health.

V usage is TRBV5-1 and J usage is TRBJ2-2, with 7 bases matching TRBD1. The CDR3 contains 14 residues. Trimming at V came to 5 bases and at J to 6 bases, leaving 7 bases not matched to a gene. Germline V CDR1 and CDR2: SGHRS, YFSETQ. In DNA form, the CDR3 reads TGCGCCAGCAGATCCTTCGACAGGGCCGGGGAGCTGTTTTTT. This translates into CASRSFDRAGELFF. Combining the CDR3 with reference TRBV5-1 and TRBJ2-2 gives the whole variable domain KAGVTQTPRYLIKTRGQQVTLSCSPISGHRSVSWYQQTPGQGLQFLFEYFSETQRNKGNFPGRFSGRQFSNSRSEMNVSTLELGDSALYLCASRSFDRAGELFFGEGSRLTVL.

V and J are TRBV23-1 and TRBJ1-5, with D hard to call. TRBV23-1 carries the ORF label, with uncertain function. The CDR3 has 18 residues. V lost 3 bases, J lost 1 base, and 19 bases lay in between. The CDR3 spells CASSHETPLVESNQPQHF. CDR3 bases: TGCGCCAGCAGTCACGAGACACCCTTAGTGGAAAGCAATCAGCCCCAGCATTTT.

CDR3 amino acids: CASSQTGSSYNEQFF. The CDR3 region has the DNA TGTGCCAGCAGCCAGACAGGGAGCTCCTACAATGAGCAGTTCTTC. The chain is built from TRBV7-9 and TRBJ2-1, with 7 nucleotides matching TRBD1. V was pared by 5 bases and J by 0 bases, with 4 bases of the junction left unmatched. This CDR3 is built from 15 residues. Germline lookup yields CDR1 SEHNR and CDR2 FQNEAQ (reference sequence).

The chain uses TRBV20-1 and TRBJ1-4; 7 nucleotides line up with TRBD1. From germline, CDR1 is DFQATT and CDR2 SNEGSKA (reference sequence). Losses at the gene ends were 3 bases for V and 11 bases for J; bases not matched to a gene: 3. This CDR3 is 11 amino acids long. The CDR3 nucleotides read TGCAGTGCTAGGCAGGGACAGAAACTGTTTTTT. Its translation is CSARQGQKLFF.

This sequence joins TRBV7-8 and TRBJ2-2; D uncertain. The germline V gene has CDR1 SGHVS and CDR2 FQNEAQ. V was cut by 1 base and J by 4 bases, with 7 bases left in between. The CDR3 has 14 residues. The CDR3 DNA reads TGTGCCAGCAGCTTAGTCACCACCACCGGGGAGCTGTTTTTT. Protein product: CASSLVTTTGELFF.

This clonotype appeared a single time. The gene calls are TRBV27 and TRBJ2-1; 8 bases are a match to TRBD2. The CDR3 is 17 amino acids. Trimming at V came to 5 bases and at J to 0 bases, leaving 9 bases not matched to a gene. The germline V gene has CDR1 MNHEY and CDR2 SMNVEV (reference sequence). The DNA of the CDR3 is TGTGCCAGCAGTCCCCTCTCGACTAGCGTCTCCTACAATGAGCAGTTCTTC. Protein: CASSPLSTSVSYNEQFF.

This clonotype was recorded once. The rearrangement links TRBV12-3 or TRBV12-4 to TRBJ2-1; TRBD1 aligns across 8 bases. V shed 5 bases, J shed 10 bases, and the junction held 10 bases outside the gene matches. There are 14 residues in the CDR3. The CDR3 nucleotides read TGTGCCAGCAGTCCCCGGACAGGGTCGAGCGAGCAGTTCTTC. This codes for CASSPRTGSSEQFF.

The chain links TRBV24-1 to TRBJ2-3, with 9 bases lining up with TRBD2. Trimming at V came to 5 bases and at J to 6 bases, leaving 11 bases not matched to a gene. The length of the CDR3 is 16 residues. CDR1 and CDR2 (germline): KGHDR, SFDVKD. The CDR3 protein is CATSGPTSGGMDTQYF. The CDR3 DNA reads as TGTGCCACCAGTGGCCCGACTAGCGGAGGTATGGATACGCAGTATTTT.

This chain joins TRBV11-2 and TRBJ2-1; TRBD2 matches 7 bases. The J segment lost 7 bases and the V segment lost 8 bases, leaving 8 bases of the junction unmatched. Germline V gene lookup returns CDR1 SGHAT and CDR2 FQNNGV. The CDR3 length is 13 residues. The DNA for the CDR3 is TGTGCCAGCGGAGGGGTACTAGCGAATGAGCAGTTCTTC. It specifies CASGGVLANEQFF.

This chain joins TRBV28 and TRBJ1-2, with a tentative D call TRBD1 (5 bases). V shed 5 bases and J shed 7 bases, with 11 bases lying between them. The CDR3 contains 12 residues. The germline gives CDR1 MDHEN, CDR2 SYDVKM. The CDR3 DNA sequence: TGTGCCAGCAGTGACAGACTTGGTGGCTACACCTTC. It is translated as CASSDRLGGYTF.

CDR3 in DNA: TGTGCCAGCAGCCCCTGGGGGGGAAACACCATATATTTT. Amino acid sequence: CASSPWGGNTIYF. The J gene is TRBJ1-3, the V gene TRBV28; tentatively, D is TRBD1 (5 bases). CDR3 length equals 13 residues. The V gene's germline CDR1 is MDHEN and CDR2 SYDVKM. Between the trimmed V and J ends, which lost 6 bases and 4 bases, there was a span of 10 bases.

V usage is TRBV9 and J usage is TRBJ2-1; D ambiguous. CDR1 and CDR2 from the germline V gene are SGDLS and YYNGEE. The V end was cut by 0 bases, the J end by 6 bases, with 10 bases between. The CDR3 is made up of 14 amino acids. The chain's CDR3 is CASSVAGSLNEQFF. The CDR3 nucleotides are TGTGCCAGCAGCGTAGCAGGTAGTCTCAATGAGCAGTTCTTC.

This clonotype was seen a single time. The chain has TRBV27 and TRBJ2-7; D could derive from TRBD1 or TRBD2 (5 bases each). V was pared by 4 bases and J by 4 bases, with 17 bases between. There are 15 residues in the CDR3. Germline CDR1 reads MNHEY; CDR2 reads SMNVEV (reference sequence). This CDR3 is CASSSFTGTRYEQYF. The CDR3 region has the DNA TGTGCCAGCAGTTCATTCACCGGGACCAGATACGAGCAGTACTTC.

The chain combines TRBV29-1 with TRBJ2-5, with 7 nucleotides matching TRBD2. Germline CDR1 is SQVTM and CDR2 is ANQGSEA. The CDR3 has 16 amino acids. J gave up 4 bases and V 3 bases, and 14 bases lay outside the gene matches. CDR3 sequence (DNA): TGCAGCGTTGAGCGTCACGGGACTACTGGAGGAGAGACCCAGTACTTC. Its protein is CSVERHGTTGGETQYF.

This clonotype was seen only once. The chain joins TRBV3-1 to TRBJ1-4; maybe TRBD1 (6 bases). The CDR3 covers 13 residues. V was trimmed by 1 base and J by 10 bases, leaving 10 bases between them. In germline, CDR1 is LGHDT, CDR2 YNNKEL (reference sequence). The CDR3 DNA reads TGTGCCAGCAGCCAAGCCGGACAGATAAAACTGTTTTTT. It specifies CASSQAGQIKLFF.

V is TRBV18 and J is TRBJ1-1; TRBD1 matches 7 bases. The CDR3 covers 15 residues. The V and J ends lost 5 bases and 0 bases, in that order; junction bases with no gene match: 6. The V gene's germline CDR1 is KGHSH and CDR2 LQKENI. The CDR3 DNA reads TGTGCCAGCTCAACTACAGGGGAAATGAACACTGAAGCTTTCTTT. Amino acid sequence: CASSTTGEMNTEAFF.

This clonotype appeared a single time. This chain connects TRBV28 to TRBJ2-7; D perhaps matches TRBD1 (5 bases). The V gene lost 6 bases and the J gene lost 10 bases, with 16 bases spanning the gap. Germline CDR1 MDHEN, CDR2 SYDVKM. The length of the CDR3 is 12 residues. The DNA of the CDR3 is TGTGCCAGCAGCTTACGTAGGGGAATTCAGTACTTC. Translated, it gives CASSLRRGIQYF.

This chain uses TRBV20-1 with TRBJ1-1, with unresolved D. CDR3 length equals 14 residues. V gave up 2 bases and J gave up 1 base, with 11 bases separating them. Looked up from germline, CDR1 is DFQATT and CDR2 is SNEGSKA (reference sequence). The CDR3: CSARSRKGNTEAFF. CDR3 bases: TGCAGTGCTAGATCTCGGAAGGGGAACACTGAAGCTTTCTTT.

The chain recombines TRBV29-1 with TRBJ2-3, with TRBD2 identical over 10 bases. CDR1 SQVTM and CDR2 ANQGSEA come from the germline V gene. Trimming removed 2 bases from V and 9 bases from J; junction bases left unmatched: 8. CDR3 length: 14 amino acids. The DNA of the CDR3 is TGCAGCGTTGAATTTTCTAGCGGGAGAGCGACGCAGTATTTT. Translating it yields CSVEFSSGRATQYF.

This clonotype showed up just once. CDR3 in DNA: TGTGCCAGCAGCCCGGCGCCGGTGAAAGAGACCCAGTACTTC. It codes for CASSPAPVKETQYF. The chain recombines TRBV12-3 or TRBV12-4 with TRBJ2-5; D gene ambiguous. The CDR3 runs 14 residues. Trimming shortened V by 6 bases and J by 3 bases, and 14 bases separated the two germline ends.

The rearrangement uses TRBV5-1 and TRBJ1-2, with D maybe TRBD1 (5 bases). The CDR3 covers 13 residues. The V gene's germline CDR1 is SGHRS and CDR2 YFSETQ. Trimming removed 4 bases from V and 4 bases from J, with 11 bases in between. The CDR3 is CASSRDGLYGYTF. The DNA of the CDR3 is TGCGCCAGCAGCAGGGACGGACTCTATGGCTACACCTTC.

The chain employs TRBV14 and TRBJ2-1, with a weak D call TRBD2 (5 bases). Trimming pared 1 base from V and 12 bases from J, leaving 7 bases between. This CDR3 has 11 residues. Per germline, CDR1 SGHDN and CDR2 FVKESK. CDR3 in amino acids: CASSQGGGQFF. Here the CDR3 DNA reads TGTGCCAGCAGCCAAGGAGGAGGGCAGTTCTTC.

This chain connects TRBV25-1 to TRBJ2-6; 7 bases fit TRBD1. CDR1 and CDR2 from the germline V gene are MGHDK and SYGVNS. The CDR3 is made up of 15 amino acids. J lost 5 bases, V lost 5 bases, and 6 bases had no gene match. CDR3 loop: CASSQRGGWANVLTF. The CDR3 DNA reads as TGTGCCAGCAGTCAACGAGGGGGCTGGGCCAACGTCCTGACTTTC.

The rearrangement links TRBV18 to TRBJ1-2, with D unclear. The CDR3 runs 13 residues. V lost 2 bases, J lost 4 bases, and 8 bases lay in between. Germline CDR1 reads KGHSH; CDR2 reads LQKENI. This CDR3 reads CASSPISAYGYTF. CDR3 in DNA: TGTGCCAGCTCACCAATCTCGGCCTATGGCTACACCTTC.

This chain links TRBV3-1 with TRBJ2-5, with D perhaps matching TRBD1 (5 bases). Germline V CDR1 and CDR2: LGHDT, YNNKEL (reference sequence). The CDR3 totals 14 residues. V lost 4 bases and J 3 bases, leaving 12 bases between the germline ends. The CDR3 spells CASSLLGREETQYF. The CDR3 nucleotides read TGTGCCAGCAGCCTCCTAGGCAGGGAAGAGACCCAGTACTTC.

The chain combines TRBV27 with TRBJ1-1; D unclear. CDR1 is MNHEY and CDR2 is SMNVEV in the germline V gene (reference sequence). CDR3 length: 14 residues. V shed 0 bases and J shed 4 bases, with 9 bases lying between them. CDR3 sequence reads: CASSLSKRSTEAFF. The CDR3 DNA sequence: TGTGCCAGCAGTTTATCGAAAAGGTCCACTGAAGCTTTCTTT.

V and J are TRBV12-3 or TRBV12-4 and TRBJ2-7, with D possibly called TRBD1 or TRBD2 (5 bases each). The CDR3 has 12 amino acids. Trimming cost V 8 bases and J 6 bases, with 14 bases left between them. The CDR3 DNA sequence: TGTGCCAGCCGGGGCTACTCTCGCGAGCAGTACTTC. This translates into CASRGYSREQYF.

The chain has TRBV6-5 and TRBJ2-5, with D perhaps assigned TRBD1 or TRBD2 (5 bases each). The V gene lost 7 bases and the J gene lost 7 bases, with 19 bases spanning the gap. The CDR3 is 14 residues long. Germline-derived CDR1 and CDR2 are MNHEY and SVGAGI. CDR3: CASTRERGIGTQYF. DNA of the CDR3: TGTGCCAGCACCCGTGAGAGGGGAATCGGGACCCAGTACTTC.

The V gene is TRBV3-1, the J gene TRBJ2-3; weak D call: TRBD1 (5 bases). Germline values: CDR1 LGHDT, CDR2 YNNKEL (reference sequence). The CDR3 is made up of 15 amino acids. V was cut by 4 bases and J by 1 base, with 12 bases left in between. The CDR3 is CASSRGILGTDTQYF. CDR3 DNA: TGTGCCAGCAGCCGGGGCATCCTTGGCACAGATACGCAGTATTTT.

CDR3 sequence (DNA): TGCAGTGCTTACGCCGCGGACCTCACCGGGGAGCTGTTTTTT. Translation gives CSAYAADLTGELFF. The chain has TRBV20-1 and TRBJ2-2, with D unclear. CDR3 length equals 14 residues. Germline V CDR1 and CDR2: DFQATT, SNEGSKA (reference sequence). Between the trimmed V and J ends, which lost 5 bases and 4 bases, there was a span of 14 bases.

V usage is TRBV19 and J usage is TRBJ2-1; D tentatively fits TRBD1 or TRBD2 (5 bases each). Germline assignment: CDR1 LNHDA and CDR2 SQIVND (reference sequence). Trimming left V 3 bases short and J 8 bases short, with 14 bases between. This CDR3 spans 14 amino acids. The CDR3 bases are TGTGCCAGTAGTATTAGAGGGGTGACCGATGAGCAGTTCTTC. It translates to CASSIRGVTDEQFF.

This clonotype was seen once. This rearrangement joins TRBV30 to TRBJ2-1; tentative D call: TRBD1 (5 bases). Germline V lookup: CDR1 GTSNPN, CDR2 SVGIG (reference sequence). V gave up 1 base and J gave up 5 bases, with 9 bases separating them. This CDR3 is built from 13 residues. The CDR3 spells CAWSGQLHNEQFF. The CDR3 DNA reads as TGTGCCTGGAGTGGACAGCTCCACAATGAGCAGTTCTTC.